This T cell receptor beta chain was profiled in a study of blood T cells in healthy people across ages. Study results and limitations: Per-million-T-cell TCR beta diversity fell roughly linearly with age.

A sample-barcoded 5' primer and a J-beta primer mix were used in a second PCR of roughly 6 to 11 cycles. Every cDNA molecule bore a tag from a template-switch adaptor containing 12 random nucleotides. Each CDR3 protein is one row after TCRdb ran MiXCR on the 5' RACE reads. The data contain 1.5 million to 2 million distinct CDR3 sequences, about 28% of them singletons. On this clonotype: The antigen is unknown. The germline gene is not matched at one end of the junction; a read error may be the cause.

Sequenced: blood. This clonotype was sampled from a woman in her 30s in good health.

The CDR3 region has the DNA TGTGCCATCAGTCGACAGGGTGCCAACACCGGGGAGCTGTTTTTT. Translated, it gives CAISRQGANTGELFF. The rearrangement uses TRBV12-3 or TRBV12-4 and TRBJ2-2; TRBD1 matches at 7 bases. CDR3 length: 15 amino acids.